The T cell receptor beta chain described here comes from a study of regulatory T cells in long-lasting Graves disease (dated by TCRdb to about 2021). Looking at the study overall: In the newly diagnosed Graves' disease group, patients had been taking antithyroid drugs for less than 3 months. This study used TCR sequencing and RNA sequencing of peripheral blood to compare persistent Graves' disease patients against newly diagnosed Graves' disease patients. The study took place in China and was registered as a clinical trial. A total of roughly 35 samples underwent TCR sequencing: about 13 from persistent and about 20 from newly diagnosed Graves' disease patients.

V is pruned by 5 bases and J by 2 bases, leaving 8 bases of the junction without a gene match. The germline V gene gives CDR1 as SGHTA and CDR2 as FQGNSA. From the cysteine up to the phenylalanine, the CDR3 has a length of 16 residues. Only CDR3 DNA remains: 48 bases, in frame from the first base. The time point label of this sample denotes: newly diagnosed GD, antithyroid drugs for less than 3 months. For both TCR sequencing and RNA sequencing, RNA was extracted from PBMCs in TRIzol. The diagnosis of Graves' disease followed American Thyroid Association guidelines. Patients were recruited from an endocrinology department in Xi'an, China. Each patient gave 7 to 9.5 milliliters of peripheral blood, collected in an EDTA anticoagulant tube. Ficoll Paque Plus density gradient separation was used to isolate PBMCs, and no further T cell sorting was performed. An Agilent 2100 Bioanalyzer and agarose gel were used to check RNA quality, while a NanoDrop 2000 measured RNA concentration.

The method behind the library was multiplex PCR. The run used an Illumina HiSeq 4000. CDR3 regions were amplified by Arm-PCR with iRepertoire HTBI primers to construct TCR beta libraries. Before sequencing, the PCR products went through gel purification. Concerning the study's data processing: Gene usage analysis of CDR3 amino acid clonotypes used the approximately 56 TRBV and around 14 TRBJ segments found across samples. COPE and FqMerger were used to merge the filtered high-quality paired reads into contigs. BLAST was used to align contigs to IMGT TRBV, TRBD and TRBJ reference genes, and CDR3 was defined according to IMGT. Highly expanded clones were defined as clonotypes with a frequency above 0.1%. Repertoire diversity was measured by Shannon entropy, and V-J evenness by the Gini coefficient. A clonotype was considered public if more than one individual shared it. The public reads were run again by TCRdb, first through fastp at Q25 and then through MiXCR, and only productive beta chains were kept. Each entry merges the rows of one CDR3 protein and shows their most common DNA and genes. TCRdb's processing, not the authors', yielded these V and J calls. The sample yields roughly 500,000 distinct CDR3 sequences; roughly 15% were counted once. Roughly 15% of the sample goes to the ten largest clones.

Broad study findings and their caveats: Only the TCR beta chain was sequenced and analyzed. Persistent patients shared more public clonotypes among themselves (around 3,000) than newly diagnosed patients did (approximately 970). The authors acknowledged the small sample size as a limitation that may reduce accuracy. Persistent disease showed preferential use of TRBV28, TRBJ1-2 and TRBJ2-5, whereas newly diagnosed disease favored TRBV20-1 and TRBJ2-1. Lower TCR Shannon entropy and fewer highly expanded clones were observed in persistent Graves' disease patients than in newly diagnosed patients, which suggested clonal expansion. Only peripheral blood was studied, because thyroid tissue, the primary lesion, was inaccessible.

This clonotype was detected many times. Its binding antigen is unknown. Qualities for individual bases were not recorded, and no much larger clone is one base off. The same sample was also studied in work on T cells in Graves' hyperthyroidism and ophthalmopathy. As noted in the second study: A patient counted as having stable Graves' hyperthyroidism if no progression to ophthalmopathy occurred over 18 months of follow-up. Hyperthyroidism patients were aged 18 to 65 years and newly diagnosed, with disease duration of less than 2 months. The study excluded patients with uncontrolled infections, other autoimmune diseases, pregnancy or lactation. Diagnoses were based on clinical symptoms, serum thyroxine and TRAb, thyroid ultrasound and orbital computed tomography. The first round of RT-PCR for the TCR CDR3 was performed with the HTBI primer set and the Qiagen OneStep RT-PCR kit. Most expanded thyroid clonotypes (frequency above 0.001) were also found in blood, which suggests that blood repertoires may mirror thyroid immune responses. Ophthalmopathy was separated from stable hyperthyroidism by a 13 V-J signature model, with about 88% sensitivity and around 81% specificity obtained in cross-validation and 80%/75% obtained in testing. In validation, the model predicted progression to ophthalmopathy with 55% to 71% sensitivity and 72% to 75% specificity, a median of 6.5 months before onset. TCR V-J signatures able to tell the groups apart were searched for in a discovery cohort of around 95 patients, of whom roughly 42 had Graves' ophthalmopathy and around 56 had stable Graves' hyperthyroidism. An independent validation cohort of around 19 hyperthyroidism patients and about 15 patients who later progressed to ophthalmopathy tested prospective prediction of ophthalmopathy. The 80 to 100 discovery patients were randomly divided into training and test sets at a 7:3 ratio. In addition, the study compared T-cell repertoires in thyroid tissue and in blood from a handful of Graves' hyperthyroidism patients. After sampling, hyperthyroidism patients received methimazole starting at 30 mg daily, and ophthalmopathy patients received high-dose intravenous methylprednisolone. The libraries were constructed in a second round of multiplex PCR and then size-selected and purified. Sequencing of the libraries was done on an Illumina HiSeq2000 using paired-end 100 bp reads. SOAPnuke was used to process the raw data, removing reads that contained adapters or uncalled bases, had a mean Phred below 15, or lacked an exact match to the constant primer or identifier. COPE v1.2.5 was used to merge high-quality paired reads, and clonotypes were defined as unique nucleotide sequences. MiTCR v1.1 was used to align clonotypes to the IMGT TRBV, TRBD and TRBJ reference segments. Only V-J combinations with frequency above 0.0001, covering approximately 99% of repertoires, were analysed. The TCS score was defined as F50 (clonal expansion) divided by E x V (chaos), with BLOSUM62-based TCRdist calculated between CDR3 peptides within each V-J. Welch's t-statistics and random forest reduced several hundred V-J features to roughly 13, which were used in a naive Bayes classifier (R e1071). No statistical method was used to fix the sample size in advance, and group allocation was not hidden from the investigators. The paper describes TCR Vbeta CDR3 sequencing of 135 peripheral blood samples, made up of 43 ophthalmopathy patients, some 76 hyperthyroidism patients and 17 progressor patients.

The sequences come from peripheral blood mononuclear cells (PBMCs), collected at new diagnosis, from a patient treated with antithyroid drugs. This TCR was sampled from a woman between 45 and 60 years old with Graves disease. Donor details come from another sample of the same person, matched by shared clones. The V and J segments used are TRBV7-2 and TRBJ2-5, with 10 bases in between that match TRBD2. The CDR3 reads CASSQSTAGGQETQYF. The nucleotide sequence reads TGTGCCAGCAGCCAGTCCACAGCGGGGGGGCAAGAGACCCAGTACTTC.